This T cell receptor (beta chain) was found in a study of Ad26.COV2.S vaccination and SARS-CoV-2 variants. Produced via immunoSEQ multiplex PCR; TCRdb's table is partial and in-frame only. The sample has roughly 500,000 clones; 85% to 90% are singletons. The CDR3 sequence is 14 residues long. The germline V gene has CDR1 SGDLS and CDR2 YYNGEE. V lost 0 bases and J lost 0, with 6 bases in between. Regarding treatment: some 20 received Ad26.COV2.S at low or high dose, single or two shots; several received placebo; per-sample allocation not given. The samples were gathered on day 63 after the first injection of vaccine or placebo.

The chain employs TRBV9 and TRBJ1-2; D remains unclear. The sequence was collected from a person between 18 and 59 years old who received the Ad26.COV2.S COVID-19 vaccine or a placebo. This specimen was peripheral blood, taken in a trial of Ad26.COV2.S vaccine versus placebo. CDR3 region: CASSVGPANYGYTF. The CDR3 DNA sequence: TGTGCCAGCAGCGTAGGGCCAGCTAACTATGGCTACACCTTC.